The source of this T cell receptor beta chain is a study of blood T cell repertoires in COVID-19. Whole-study context: COVID-19 samples collected from the United States, Italy and Spain covered acute and convalescent phases.

The data were produced by immunoSEQ multiplex PCR, yet TCRdb's version contains in-frame clones alone and is incomplete. This sample yields 250,000 to 300,000 clones, of which 89% are seen a single time; 4% to 5% belongs to the top ten. The V end was cut by 1 base, the J end by 10 bases, with 11 bases between. Germline-derived CDR1 and CDR2 are LNHDA and SQIVND (reference sequence). The CDR3 is 13 amino acids. The sequencing sample was made of peripheral blood. The source of this sequence is a woman in her thirties or forties who had recovered from COVID-19. V and J are TRBV19 and TRBJ2-1, with D possibly TRBD2 on 5 matching bases. In DNA, the CDR3 is TGTGCCAGTAGTATAGGGAGGTTTTTGGAGCAGTTCTTC. It encodes CASSIGRFLEQFF.